A selection of T cell receptor beta chains follows, all from one sample in a study of blood T cell repertoires in COVID-19. TCRdb's table, derived via immunoSEQ multiplex PCR, lists solely in-frame clones and lacks some. The sample consists of approximately 89,000 clones, 90% to 95% of them appearing once. The specimen sequenced was peripheral blood. The source of these receptors is a human donor with active COVID-19. The donor label of this sample is uncertain. Each CDR3 is given with its conserved first and last residue.

len,v_gene,CDR3aa
13,TRBV10-1,CASGEFYTGELFF
15,TRBV29-1,CSVEDRTGGMYEQYF
13,TRBV29-1,CSVARDRPYEQYF
17,TRBV28,CASSLGGTGQGIYGYTF
13,TRBV24-1,CATSDLGANTQYF
16,TRBV14,CASSQGQFLVHYEQYF
13,TRBV6-2/TRBV6-3,CASSRTHRDEQFF
14,TRBV13,CASSLGLGYNEQFF
15,TRBV4-2,CASSHRTGRSYEQYF
13,TRBV15,CATSREPGREQYF
16,TRBV4-2,CASSQLTQSSGNTIYF
15,TRBV5-4,CASRGGFPSTDTQYF
13,TRBV6-6,CASSYTGVNEQYF
16,TRBV27,CASSPRGSASTDTQYF
12,TRBV11-3,CASSLVADGYTF
18,TRBV2,CASSEFRPARVLGEKLFF
14,TRBV25-1,CASSQTGGGQPQHF
16,TRBV18,CASSPPERGGLNEQFF
14,TRBV19,CASGSENGVRAQHF
13,TRBV19,CASSIWSGSPLHF
12,TRBV29-1,CSVDNLVVEQFF
15,TRBV2,CASRGQGVETGELFF
14,TRBV3-1/TRBV3-2,CASSQAGGRYGYTF
16,TRBV18,CASSPNRLAGTYEQYF
17,TRBV4-2,CASSQETAGTGNYGYTF
13,TRBV3-1/TRBV3-2,CASSQVAAGGYTF
15,TRBV6-5,CASSRTFRGGSPLHF
15,TRBV5-1,CASSLQRGDTDTQYF
15,TRBV7-9,CASSLDGSAGQPQHF
14,TRBV27,CASSGGWSNQPQHF
13,TRBV7-2,CASTNRRDTEAFF
13,TRBV28,CASRSTGNYEQYF
15,TRBV6-6,CASRLGLAGGDEQFF
13,TRBV27,CASRGTGRGGYTF
16,TRBV6-2/TRBV6-3,CASSPDRGLDRIKQYF
15,TRBV3-1/TRBV3-2,CASSPKGLINEKLFF
14,TRBV10-3,CAIRGEGGNQPQHF
12,TRBV6-5,CASGRQPYEQYF
18,TRBV19,CASSMGLAGLFGTDTQYF
13,TRBV19,CASRSGGRYGYTF
18,TRBV7-9,CATVPALGAGGSTDTQYF
15,TRBV9,CASSVERESYNEQFF
14,TRBV5-1,CASSEGRVPETQYF
13,TRBV7-2,CASNRESTWVQYF
13,TRBV18,CASSPTGGEVAFF
15,TRBV7-7,CASSLGTGAHNEQFF
14,TRBV18,CASSPTGGKETQYF
16,TRBV5-1,CASSLETGALSYEQYF
20,TRBV3-1/TRBV3-2,CASSQENRGARNHCNQPQHF
21,TRBV15,CATRSARRRGYDRESGGELFF